This TCR beta chain appears in the sequencing data of a study of blood T cell repertoires in COVID-19. Across the whole study: Material from acute and convalescent COVID-19 was sourced from the United States, Italy and Spain.

The method was immunoSEQ multiplex PCR; TCRdb's version includes in-frame clones alone and lacks a portion of them. The table shows about 80,000 clones, with around 84% occurring only once. This clone was recorded once. Sequencing input: peripheral blood. The origin of this receptor is a woman in her sixties or seventies with acute or convalescent COVID-19.

CDR3 in DNA: TGCGCCAGCAGCCCCTTCGGGGGACGCACAGATACGCAGTATTTT. It codes for CASSPFGGRTDTQYF. This chain connects TRBV5-1 to TRBJ2-3; weak D call: TRBD2 (6 bases). This CDR3 contains 15 residues. Trimming took 4 bases from V and 1 from J, leaving 13 bases between them. Germline CDR1 is SGHRS and CDR2 is YFSETQ.